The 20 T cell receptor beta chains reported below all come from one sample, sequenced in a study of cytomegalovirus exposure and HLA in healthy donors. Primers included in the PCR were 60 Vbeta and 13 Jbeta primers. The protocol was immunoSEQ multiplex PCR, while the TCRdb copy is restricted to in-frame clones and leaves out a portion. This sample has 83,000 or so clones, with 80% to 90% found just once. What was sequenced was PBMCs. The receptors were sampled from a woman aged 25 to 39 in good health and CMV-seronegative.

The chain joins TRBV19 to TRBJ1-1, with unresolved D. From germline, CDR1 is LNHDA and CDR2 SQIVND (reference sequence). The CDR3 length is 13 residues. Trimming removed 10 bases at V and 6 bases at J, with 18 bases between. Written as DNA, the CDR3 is TGTGCCACCATGGGCTTGGACTGGGCTGAAGCTTTCTTT. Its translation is CATMGLDWAEAFF.

The CDR3 DNA reads as TGTGCCAGCAACAGGGGCCAAATTCGGGGTGTGAACACTGAAGCTTTCTTT. This translates into CASNRGQIRGVNTEAFF. The J gene is TRBJ1-1, the V gene TRBV21-1; the DNA was not used to check the table's D call, TRBD1. TRBV21-1 is designated a pseudogene. The CDR3 covers 17 residues.

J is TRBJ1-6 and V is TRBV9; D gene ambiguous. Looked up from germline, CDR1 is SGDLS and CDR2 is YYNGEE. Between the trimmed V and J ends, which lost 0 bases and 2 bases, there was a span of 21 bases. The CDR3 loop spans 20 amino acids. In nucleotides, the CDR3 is TGTGCCAGCAGCGTAGACGATGCTTTGTCGGGATTCACCTATAATTCACCCCTCCACTTT. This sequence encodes CASSVDDALSGFTYNSPLHF.

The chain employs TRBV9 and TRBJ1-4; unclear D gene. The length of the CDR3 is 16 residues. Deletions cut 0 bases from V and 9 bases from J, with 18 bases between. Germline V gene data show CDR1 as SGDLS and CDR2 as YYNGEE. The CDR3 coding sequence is TGTGCCAGCAGCGTAGCTAGTGTGGCCCAACCGCAAAAACTGTTTTTT. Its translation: CASSVASVAQPQKLFF.

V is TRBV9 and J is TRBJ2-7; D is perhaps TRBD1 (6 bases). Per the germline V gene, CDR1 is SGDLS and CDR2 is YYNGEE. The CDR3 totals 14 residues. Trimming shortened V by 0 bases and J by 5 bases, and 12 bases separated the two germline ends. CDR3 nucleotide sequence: TGTGCCAGCAGCGTAGGGGGGCTTAATCACGAGCAGTACTTC. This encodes CASSVGGLNHEQYF.

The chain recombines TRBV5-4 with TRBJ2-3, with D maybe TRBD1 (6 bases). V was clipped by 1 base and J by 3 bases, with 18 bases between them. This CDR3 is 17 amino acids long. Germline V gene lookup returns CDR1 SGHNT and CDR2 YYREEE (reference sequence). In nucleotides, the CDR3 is TGTGCCAGCAGCTTGCCTTCTACAGGGCTACTTACAGATACGCAGTATTTT. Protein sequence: CASSLPSTGLLTDTQYF.

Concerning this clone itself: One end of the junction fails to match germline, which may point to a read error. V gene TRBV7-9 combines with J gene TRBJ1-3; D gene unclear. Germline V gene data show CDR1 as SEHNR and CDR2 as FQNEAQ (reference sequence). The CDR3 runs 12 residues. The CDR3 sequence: CSSSLIGSTIYF. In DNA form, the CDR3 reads TGTTCCAGCAGCTTAATTGGCTCCACCATATATTTT.

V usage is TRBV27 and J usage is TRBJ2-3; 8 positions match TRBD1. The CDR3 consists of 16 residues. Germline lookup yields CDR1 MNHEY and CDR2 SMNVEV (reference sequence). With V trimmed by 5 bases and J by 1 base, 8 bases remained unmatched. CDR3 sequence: CASSPRQGMGTDTQYF. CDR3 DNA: TGTGCCAGCAGTCCTCGACAGGGGATGGGCACAGATACGCAGTATTTT.

The CDR3 DNA reads as TGTGCCAGCAGCCCACTCCGGACAGGGGCGATTAGCAATCAGCCCCAGCATTTT. Translation: CASSPLRTGAISNQPQHF. This rearrangement joins TRBV28 to TRBJ1-5, with 9 bases identical to TRBD1. CDR3 length: 18 amino acids. Germline V gene sequence: CDR1 MDHEN, CDR2 SYDVKM. The V gene end was trimmed by 6 bases and the J gene end by 0 bases; junction bases not matched to a gene: 12.

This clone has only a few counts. Here the CDR3 reads CASGGGNGEKLFF. CDR3 sequence (DNA): TGTGCCAGTGGAGGCGGGAATGGGGAAAAACTGTTTTTT. The chain links TRBV7-9 to TRBJ1-4; D is undetermined. The CDR3 sequence is 13 residues long. V lost 9 bases, J lost 8 bases, and 16 bases lay in between. CDR1 is SEHNR and CDR2 is FQNEAQ in the germline V gene (reference sequence).

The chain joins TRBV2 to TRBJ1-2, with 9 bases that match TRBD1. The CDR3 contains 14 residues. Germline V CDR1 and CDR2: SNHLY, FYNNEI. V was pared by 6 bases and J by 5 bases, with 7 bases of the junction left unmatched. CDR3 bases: TGTGCCAGCAGCGGACAGGGGCGTTTTTATGGCTACACCTTC. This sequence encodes CASSGQGRFYGYTF.

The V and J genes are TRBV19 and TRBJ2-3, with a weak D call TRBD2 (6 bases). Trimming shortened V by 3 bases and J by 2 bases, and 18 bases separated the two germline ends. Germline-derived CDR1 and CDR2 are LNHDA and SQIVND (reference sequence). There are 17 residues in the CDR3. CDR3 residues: CASSIALGGVPTDTQYF. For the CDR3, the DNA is TGTGCCAGTAGTATTGCTTTGGGGGGTGTCCCCACAGATACGCAGTATTTT.

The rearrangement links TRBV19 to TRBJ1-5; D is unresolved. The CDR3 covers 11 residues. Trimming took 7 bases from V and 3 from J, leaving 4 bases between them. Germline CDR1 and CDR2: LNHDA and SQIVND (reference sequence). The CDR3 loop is CASNNNQPQHF. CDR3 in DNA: TGTGCCAGTAATAACAATCAGCCCCAGCATTTT.

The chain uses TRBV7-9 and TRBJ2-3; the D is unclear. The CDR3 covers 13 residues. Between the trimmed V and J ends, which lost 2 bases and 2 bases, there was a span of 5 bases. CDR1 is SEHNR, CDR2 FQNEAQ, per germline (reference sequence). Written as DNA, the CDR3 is TGTGCCAGCAGCTTACCCTACACAGATACGCAGTATTTT. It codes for CASSLPYTDTQYF.

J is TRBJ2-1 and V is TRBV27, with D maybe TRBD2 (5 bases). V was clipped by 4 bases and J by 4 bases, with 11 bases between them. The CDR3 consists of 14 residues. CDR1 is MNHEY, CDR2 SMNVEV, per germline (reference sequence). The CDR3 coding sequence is TGTGCCAGCAGTTCCGCTAGCAGATACAATGAGCAGTTCTTC. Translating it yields CASSSASRYNEQFF.

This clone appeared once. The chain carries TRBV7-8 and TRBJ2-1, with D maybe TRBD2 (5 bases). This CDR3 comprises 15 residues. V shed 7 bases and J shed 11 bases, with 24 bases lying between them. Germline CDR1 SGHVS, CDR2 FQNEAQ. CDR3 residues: CASTPVASSPQKQFF. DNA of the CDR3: TGTGCCAGCACCCCGGTAGCGTCTTCCCCCCAGAAGCAGTTCTTC.

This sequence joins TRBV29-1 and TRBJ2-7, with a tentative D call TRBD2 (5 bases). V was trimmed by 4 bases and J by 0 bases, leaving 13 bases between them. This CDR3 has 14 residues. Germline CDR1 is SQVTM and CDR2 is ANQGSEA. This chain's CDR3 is CSVVGEPLSYEQYF. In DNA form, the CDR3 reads TGCAGCGTTGTGGGAGAGCCCCTCTCCTACGAGCAGTACTTC.

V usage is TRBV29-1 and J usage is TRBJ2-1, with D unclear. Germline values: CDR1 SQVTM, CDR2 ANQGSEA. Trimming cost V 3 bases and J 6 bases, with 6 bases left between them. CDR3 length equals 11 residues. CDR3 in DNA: TGCAGCGTTGACCCCGGCAATGAGCAGTTCTTC. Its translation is CSVDPGNEQFF.

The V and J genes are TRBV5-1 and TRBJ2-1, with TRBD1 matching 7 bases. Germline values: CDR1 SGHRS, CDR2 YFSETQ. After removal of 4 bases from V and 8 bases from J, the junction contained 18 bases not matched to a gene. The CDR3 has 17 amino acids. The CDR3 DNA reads TGCGCCAGCAGCCCGGTCGTCCGGACAGGCACACCCTATGAGCAGTTCTTC. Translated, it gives CASSPVVRTGTPYEQFF. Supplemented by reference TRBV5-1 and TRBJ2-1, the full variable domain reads KAGVTQTPRYLIKTRGQQVTLSCSPISGHRSVSWYQQTPGQGLQFLFEYFSETQRNKGNFPGRFSGRQFSNSRSEMNVSTLELGDSALYLCASSPVVRTGTPYEQFFGPGTRLTVL.

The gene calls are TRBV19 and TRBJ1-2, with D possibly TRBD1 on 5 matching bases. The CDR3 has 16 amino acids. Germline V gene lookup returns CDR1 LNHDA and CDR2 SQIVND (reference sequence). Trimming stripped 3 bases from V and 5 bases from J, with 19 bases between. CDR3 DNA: TGTGCCAGTAGTATCCGGGACTCTTCCGTCCGGTATGGCTACACCTTC. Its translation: CASSIRDSSVRYGYTF. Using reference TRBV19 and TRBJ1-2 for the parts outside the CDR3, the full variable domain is DGGITQSPKYLFRKEGQNVTLSCEQNLNHDAMYWYRQDPGQGLRLIYYSQIVNDFQKGDIAEGYSVSREKKESFPLTVTSAQKNPTAFYLCASSIRDSSVRYGYTFGSGTRLTVV.